The rows below give T cell receptor beta chains drawn from one sample of a study of blood T cell repertoires in COVID-19. Using immunoSEQ multiplex PCR, the repertoire was profiled, and TCRdb retains in-frame clones only, with some absent. The sample holds 320,000 or so clones, 80% to 90% seen once. The sample taken for sequencing was PBMCs or T cells enriched from blood (not recorded which). The receptors come from a man aged 30 to 45 who had recovered from COVID-19. The CDR3 runs from the conserved cysteine through the conserved F or W. The D gene is left open where the match is weak. For some rows the clone size is stated as once, few or many, or as a class when expanded; others skip it.

J gene: TRBJ2-2; clone size: few; V gene: TRBV2; D gene: NA; CDR3 DNA: TGTGCCAGCAGGGCGGACTCCACCGGGCTGTTTTTT; CDR3 protein: CASRADSTGLFF
J gene: TRBJ1-6; clone size: once; V gene: TRBV6-6; D gene: NA; CDR3 DNA: TGTGCCAGCAGTCCCCGGACAGTCTACTCCTATAATTCACCCCTCCACTTT; CDR3 protein: CASSPRTVYSYNSPLHF
J gene: TRBJ2-1; clone size: once; V gene: TRBV7-3; D gene: TRBD2; CDR3 DNA: TGTGCCAGCAGCTTAAACTCCGGACTAGAGGCCAATGAGCAGTTCTTC; CDR3 protein: CASSLNSGLEANEQFF
J gene: TRBJ1-6; clone size: NA; V gene: TRBV30; D gene: NA; CDR3 DNA: TGTGCCTGGAGTGTAGGGGTAGGGGAGGAATTTTTGAATTCACCCCTCCACTTT; CDR3 protein: CAWSVGVGEEFLNSPLHF
J gene: TRBJ2-2; clone size: NA; V gene: TRBV5-4; D gene: NA; CDR3 DNA: TGTGCCAGCAGCTTGCAGGGGCGGGCCACCGGGGAGCTGTTTTTT; CDR3 protein: CASSLQGRATGELFF
J gene: TRBJ2-5; clone size: NA; V gene: TRBV9; D gene: NA; CDR3 DNA: TGTGCCAGCAGCGGGGGCTGGAGCCAAGAGACCCAGTACTTC; CDR3 protein: CASSGGWSQETQYF
J gene: TRBJ2-3; clone size: NA; V gene: TRBV5-1; D gene: NA; CDR3 DNA: TGCGCCAGCAGGAGCGACCCGTCGACAGATACGCAGTATTTT; CDR3 protein: CASRSDPSTDTQYF
J gene: TRBJ2-5; clone size: NA; V gene: TRBV7-9; D gene: NA; CDR3 DNA: TGTGCCAGCAGCTTCCCCTTTTTGGGCCCCTCCCCAGAGACCCAGTACTTC; CDR3 protein: CASSFPFLGPSPETQYF
J gene: TRBJ1-6; clone size: few; V gene: TRBV5-1; D gene: TRBD1; CDR3 DNA: TGCGCCAGCAGCTTGACCTTGACAGGGTACGGTTCACCCCTCCACTTT; CDR3 protein: CASSLTLTGYGSPLHF
J gene: TRBJ2-3; clone size: once; V gene: TRBV10-1; D gene: TRBD1; CDR3 DNA: TGCGCCAGCAGACCGGTACAGGGGCCTAGCACAGATACGCAGTATTTT; CDR3 protein: CASRPVQGPSTDTQYF
J gene: TRBJ1-2; clone size: NA; V gene: TRBV18; D gene: TRBD1; CDR3 DNA: TGTGCCAGCTCACCACTCACAGGGGACTATGGCTACACCTTC; CDR3 protein: CASSPLTGDYGYTF
J gene: TRBJ2-7; clone size: NA; V gene: TRBV10-3; D gene: TRBD1; CDR3 DNA: TGTGCCTCCCGGACAGGGGGCACGGGTGAGCAGTACTTC; CDR3 protein: CASRTGGTGEQYF
J gene: TRBJ2-5; clone size: NA; V gene: TRBV27; D gene: NA; CDR3 DNA: TGTGCCAGCAGCCGACTAACCGAAGAGACCCAGTACTTC; CDR3 protein: CASSRLTEETQYF
J gene: TRBJ2-5; clone size: NA; V gene: TRBV7-6; D gene: TRBD2; CDR3 DNA: TGTGCCAGCAGCTTAGGTAGCGGGGGATTCGGAGAGACCCAGTACTTC; CDR3 protein: CASSLGSGGFGETQYF
J gene: TRBJ2-3; clone size: NA; V gene: TRBV6-4; D gene: TRBD1; CDR3 DNA: TGTGCCAGCAGCCGGGACAGTGGCACAGATACGCAGTATTTT; CDR3 protein: CASSRDSGTDTQYF
J gene: TRBJ2-1; clone size: NA; V gene: TRBV27; D gene: NA; CDR3 DNA: TGTGCCAGCGCCTTGTTGGGTGCAGGGGCCTCCTACAATGAGCAGTTCTTC; CDR3 protein: CASALLGAGASYNEQFF
J gene: TRBJ2-2; clone size: NA; V gene: TRBV5-6; D gene: TRBD2; CDR3 DNA: TGTGCCAGCAGCTCTTTGCGACTAGCGGGCGTCGGGGAGCTGTTTTTT; CDR3 protein: CASSSLRLAGVGELFF
J gene: TRBJ1-3; clone size: NA; V gene: TRBV10-3; D gene: NA; CDR3 DNA: TGTGCCATCAGCCAGGGCCTCCCGGTCGACACCATATATTTT; CDR3 protein: CAISQGLPVDTIYF
J gene: TRBJ2-6; clone size: NA; V gene: TRBV5-1; D gene: TRBD1; CDR3 DNA: TGCGCCAGCAGCTTGGCAGGACAGGGAGTTGCTGGGGCCAACGTCCTGACTTTC; CDR3 protein: CASSLAGQGVAGANVLTF
J gene: TRBJ2-7; clone size: NA; V gene: TRBV19; D gene: NA; CDR3 DNA: TGTGCCAGTAGTATAGATCGTTTCGGCAGGGGAGCCTACGAGCAGTACTTC; CDR3 protein: CASSIDRFGRGAYEQYF
J gene: TRBJ2-7; clone size: NA; V gene: TRBV29-1; D gene: NA; CDR3 DNA: TGCAGCGTTAACGACATGGGCTCCTACGAGCAGTACTTC; CDR3 protein: CSVNDMGSYEQYF
J gene: TRBJ1-6; clone size: NA; V gene: TRBV6-5; D gene: NA; CDR3 DNA: TGTGCCAGCAGTTACCGAGAGAATTCACCCCTCCACTTT; CDR3 protein: CASSYRENSPLHF
J gene: TRBJ2-1; clone size: NA; V gene: TRBV14; D gene: NA; CDR3 DNA: TGTGCCAGCAGCCAAACCCGGGTGGCAGGGAAGTTCTTC; CDR3 protein: CASSQTRVAGKFF
J gene: TRBJ2-7; clone size: NA; V gene: TRBV28; D gene: NA; CDR3 DNA: TGTGCCAGCAGTTTACGGGGGAGTCCCTACGAGCAGTACTTC; CDR3 protein: CASSLRGSPYEQYF
J gene: TRBJ2-7; clone size: NA; V gene: TRBV7-9; D gene: TRBD1; CDR3 DNA: TGTGCCAGCAGCAAGGACAGGGTTAACGAGCAGTACTTC; CDR3 protein: CASSKDRVNEQYF
J gene: TRBJ2-2; clone size: once; V gene: TRBV5-5; D gene: NA; CDR3 DNA: TGTGCCAGCAGCTTGTCTCGCAGGAACACCGGGGAGCTGTTTTTT; CDR3 protein: CASSLSRRNTGELFF
J gene: TRBJ2-1; clone size: once; V gene: TRBV6-1; D gene: NA; CDR3 DNA: TGTGCCAGCAGTGGCAGGGAATCCGTGGTATACAATGAGCAGTTCTTC; CDR3 protein: CASSGRESVVYNEQFF